This T cell receptor (beta chain) was identified in a study of blood T cell repertoires in COVID-19. The CDR3 has 14 residues. Deletions cut 5 bases from V and 5 bases from J, with 13 bases between. Per the germline V gene, CDR1 is SGHTA and CDR2 is FQGNSA. In the original processing: Estimated nucleated cell counts came from reference gene primer amplification. The assay was immunoSEQ multiplex PCR, and TCRdb's table has in-frame clones only and misses some. V and J calls and clone size are given by that table; D and trimming were obtained from the DNA. There are fewer than 300,000 clones in the sample; about 76% occur only once, and under 3% lies in the top ten.

The clonotype originates from a woman aged 55-70 years with active or convalescent COVID-19. The chain carries TRBV7-2 and TRBJ1-5; weak D call: TRBD1 (6 bases). Specimen: peripheral blood. The CDR3 DNA follows: TGTGCCAGCAGCATGACAGGTTACGATCAGCCCCAGCATTTT. Encoded protein: CASSMTGYDQPQHF.